This entry describes one T cell receptor beta chain. No antigen is known for it. From germline, CDR1 is LGHNA and CDR2 YNFKEQ. The CDR3 is made up of 16 amino acids. V was pared by 0 bases and J by 5 bases, with 10 bases of the junction left unmatched. Unsorted PBMC DNA was sequenced on ten immunoSEQ deep assay plates. Authors' analysis steps: Filtering differed, since immunoSEQ gave only junction sequences and no quality scores. Libraries were prepared by immunoSEQ multiplex PCR; TCRdb keeps only in-frame clonotypes and omits some of them. That table supplies the V and J calls and clone size; D and trimming were determined from the DNA. The table has 450,000 to 500,000 clones, 60% to 80% seen once. Genomic DNA from unsorted samples was obtained from 70 million to 95 million PBMCs (per sample). The record originates from a study of shared clonotypes between healthy human individuals. Overall study findings and caveats: Sharing of clonotypes among donors was expected to vary with sequencing depth.

The source material was PBMCs. This sequence was found in a woman aged 40 to 55 in good health. Some clones in this sample may be carry-over from other donors' samples. The V gene is TRBV4-2, the J gene TRBJ2-7; TRBD2 agrees at 7 bases. Here the CDR3 DNA reads TGTGCCAGCAGCCAAGATCCCAGCGGGATAATCGACGAGCAGTACTTC. It yields the protein CASSQDPSGIIDEQYF.